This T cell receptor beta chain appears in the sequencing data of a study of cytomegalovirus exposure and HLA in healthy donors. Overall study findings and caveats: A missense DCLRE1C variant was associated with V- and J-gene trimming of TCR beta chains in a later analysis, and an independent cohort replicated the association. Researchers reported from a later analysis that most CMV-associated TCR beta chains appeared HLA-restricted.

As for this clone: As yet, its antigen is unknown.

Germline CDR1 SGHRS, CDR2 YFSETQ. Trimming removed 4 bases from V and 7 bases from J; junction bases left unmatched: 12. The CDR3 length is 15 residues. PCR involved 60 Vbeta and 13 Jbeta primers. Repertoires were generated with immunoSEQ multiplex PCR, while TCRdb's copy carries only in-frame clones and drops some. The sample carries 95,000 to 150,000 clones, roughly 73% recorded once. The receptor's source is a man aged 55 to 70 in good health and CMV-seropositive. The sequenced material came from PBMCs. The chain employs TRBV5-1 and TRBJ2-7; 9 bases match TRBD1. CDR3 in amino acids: CASSRTLGTGWEQYF. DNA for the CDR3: TGCGCCAGCAGCCGAACCCTCGGGACAGGGTGGGAGCAGTACTTC.